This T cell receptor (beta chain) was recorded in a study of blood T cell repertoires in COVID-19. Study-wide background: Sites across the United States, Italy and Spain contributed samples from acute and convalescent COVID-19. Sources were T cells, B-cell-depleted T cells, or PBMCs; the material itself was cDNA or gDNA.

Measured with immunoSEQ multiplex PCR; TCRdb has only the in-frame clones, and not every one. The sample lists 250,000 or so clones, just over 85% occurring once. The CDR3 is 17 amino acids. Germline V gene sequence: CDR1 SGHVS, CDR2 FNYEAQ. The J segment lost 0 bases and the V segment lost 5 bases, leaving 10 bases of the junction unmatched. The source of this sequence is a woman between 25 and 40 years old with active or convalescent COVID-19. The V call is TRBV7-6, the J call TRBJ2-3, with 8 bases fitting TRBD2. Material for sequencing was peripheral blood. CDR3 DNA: TGTGCCAGCAGCCTTGGGCTAGCGGGCCCTAGCACAGATACGCAGTATTTT. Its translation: CASSLGLAGPSTDTQYF.